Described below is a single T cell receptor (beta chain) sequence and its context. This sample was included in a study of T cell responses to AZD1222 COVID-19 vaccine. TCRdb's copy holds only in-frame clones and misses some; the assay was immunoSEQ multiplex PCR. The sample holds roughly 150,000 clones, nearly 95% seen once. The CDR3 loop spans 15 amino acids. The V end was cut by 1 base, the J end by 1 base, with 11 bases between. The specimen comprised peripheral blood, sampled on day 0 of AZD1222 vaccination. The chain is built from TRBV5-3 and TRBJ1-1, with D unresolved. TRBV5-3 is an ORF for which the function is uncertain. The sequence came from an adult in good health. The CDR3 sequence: CARSLRGGENTEAFF. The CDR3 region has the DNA TGTGCCAGAAGCTTGAGAGGTGGGGAGAACACTGAAGCTTTCTTT.